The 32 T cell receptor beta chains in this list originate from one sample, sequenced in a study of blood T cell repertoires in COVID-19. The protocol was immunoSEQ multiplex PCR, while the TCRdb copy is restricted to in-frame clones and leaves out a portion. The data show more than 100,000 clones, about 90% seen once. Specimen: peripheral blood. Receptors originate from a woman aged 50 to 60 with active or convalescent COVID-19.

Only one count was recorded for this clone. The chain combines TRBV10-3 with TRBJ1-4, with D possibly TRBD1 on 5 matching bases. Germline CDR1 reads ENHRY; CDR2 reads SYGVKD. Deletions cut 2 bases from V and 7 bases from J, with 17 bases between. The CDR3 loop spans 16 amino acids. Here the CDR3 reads CAISETQGASGEKLFF. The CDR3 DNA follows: TGTGCCATCAGTGAGACCCAAGGGGCCTCGGGTGAAAAACTGTTTTTT.

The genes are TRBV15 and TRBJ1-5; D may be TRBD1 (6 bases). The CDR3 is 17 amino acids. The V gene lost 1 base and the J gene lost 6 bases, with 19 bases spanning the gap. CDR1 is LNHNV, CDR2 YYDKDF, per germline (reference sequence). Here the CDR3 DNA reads TGTGCCACCAGCAGAGGAGGCCATCTCAGGGGAAGTCAGCCCCAGCATTTT. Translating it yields CATSRGGHLRGSQPQHF. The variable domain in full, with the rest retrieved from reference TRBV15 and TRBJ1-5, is DAMVIQNPRYQVTQFGKPVTLSCSQTLNHNVMYWYQQKSSQAPKLLFHYYDKDFNNEADTPDNFQSRRPNTSFCFLDIRSPGLGDTAMYLCATSRGGHLRGSQPQHFGDGTRLSIL.

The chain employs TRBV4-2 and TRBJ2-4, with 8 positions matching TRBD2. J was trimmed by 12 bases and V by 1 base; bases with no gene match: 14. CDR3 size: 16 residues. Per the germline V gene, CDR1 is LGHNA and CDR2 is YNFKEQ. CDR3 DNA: TGTGCCAGCAGCCAAGTACCCCCACCGGGTAGCGGGAATCAGTACTTC. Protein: CASSQVPPPGSGNQYF.

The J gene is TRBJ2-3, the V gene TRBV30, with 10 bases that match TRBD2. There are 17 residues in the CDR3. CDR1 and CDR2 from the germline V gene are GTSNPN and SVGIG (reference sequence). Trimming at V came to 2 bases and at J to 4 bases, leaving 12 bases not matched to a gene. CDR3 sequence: CAWSSARTSGWADTQYF. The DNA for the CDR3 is TGTGCCTGGAGTAGTGCACGGACTAGCGGATGGGCAGATACGCAGTATTTT.

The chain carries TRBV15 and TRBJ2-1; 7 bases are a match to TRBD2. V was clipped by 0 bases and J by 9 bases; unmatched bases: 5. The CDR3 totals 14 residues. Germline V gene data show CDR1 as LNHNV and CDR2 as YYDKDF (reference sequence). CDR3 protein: CATSRDVLAPEQFF. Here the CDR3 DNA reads TGTGCCACCAGCAGAGATGTACTAGCGCCTGAGCAGTTCTTC.

CDR3 amino acids: CASSSYPGGTNEQFF. Here the CDR3 DNA reads TGTGCCAGCAGCTCGTACCCAGGGGGCACGAATGAGCAGTTCTTC. The chain employs TRBV7-3 and TRBJ2-1, with TRBD1 matching over 8 bases. Germline assignment: CDR1 SGHTA and CDR2 FQGTGA. The CDR3 loop spans 15 amino acids. Trimming took 4 bases from V and 7 from J; bases not matched to a gene: 9.

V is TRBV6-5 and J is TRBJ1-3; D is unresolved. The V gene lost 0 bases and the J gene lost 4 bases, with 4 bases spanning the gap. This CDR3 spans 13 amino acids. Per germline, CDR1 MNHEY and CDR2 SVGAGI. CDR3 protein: CASSYSGGNTIYF. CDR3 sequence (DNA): TGTGCCAGCAGTTACTCCGGGGGAAACACCATATATTTT.

The CDR3, as DNA: TGTGCCAGCAGCCAGGTCTGGACTAGCCCCTACGAGCAGTACTTC. This codes for CASSQVWTSPYEQYF. This chain links TRBV3-1 (or the pseudogene TRBV3-2) with TRBJ2-7; 8 positions agree with TRBD2. Germline CDR1 reads LGHDT; CDR2 reads YNNKEL (reference sequence). Trimming at V came to 3 bases and at J to 2 bases, leaving 6 bases not matched to a gene. The CDR3 totals 15 residues.

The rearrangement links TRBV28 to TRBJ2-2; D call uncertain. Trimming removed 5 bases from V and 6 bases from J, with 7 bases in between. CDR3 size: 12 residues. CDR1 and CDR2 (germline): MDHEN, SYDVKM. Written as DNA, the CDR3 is TGTGCCAGCAGTCCCCCCTCCGGGGAGCTGTTTTTT. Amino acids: CASSPPSGELFF. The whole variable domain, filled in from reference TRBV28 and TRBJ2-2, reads DVKVTQSSRYLVKRTGEKVFLECVQDMDHENMFWYRQDPGLGLRLIYFSYDVKMKEKGDIPEGYSVSREKKERFSLILESASTNQTSMYLCASSPPSGELFFGEGSRLTVL.

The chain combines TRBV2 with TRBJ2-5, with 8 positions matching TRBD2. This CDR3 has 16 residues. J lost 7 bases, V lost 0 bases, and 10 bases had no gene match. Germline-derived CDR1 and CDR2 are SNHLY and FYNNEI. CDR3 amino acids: CASSEAALGLGGTQYF. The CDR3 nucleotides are TGTGCCAGCAGTGAAGCGGCTCTGGGACTAGGGGGGACCCAGTACTTC.

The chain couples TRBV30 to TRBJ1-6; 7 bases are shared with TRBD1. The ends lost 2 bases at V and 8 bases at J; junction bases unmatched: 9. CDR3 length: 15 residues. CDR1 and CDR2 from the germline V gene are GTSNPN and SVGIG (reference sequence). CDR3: CAWSPRQGYHSPLHF. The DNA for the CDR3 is TGTGCCTGGAGTCCGCGACAGGGTTATCATTCACCCCTCCACTTT.

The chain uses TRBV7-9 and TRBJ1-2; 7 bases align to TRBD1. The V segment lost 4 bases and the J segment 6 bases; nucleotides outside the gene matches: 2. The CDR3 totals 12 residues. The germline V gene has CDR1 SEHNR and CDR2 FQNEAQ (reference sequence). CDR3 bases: TGTGCCAGCAGCTACACAGGGGATGGCTACACCTTC. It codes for CASSYTGDGYTF.

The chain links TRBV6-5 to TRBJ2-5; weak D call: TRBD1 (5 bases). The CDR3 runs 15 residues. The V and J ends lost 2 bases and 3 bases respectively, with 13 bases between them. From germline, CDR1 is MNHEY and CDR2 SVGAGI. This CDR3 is CASSYGATEEETQYF. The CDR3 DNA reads TGTGCCAGCAGTTACGGAGCGACAGAAGAAGAGACCCAGTACTTC.

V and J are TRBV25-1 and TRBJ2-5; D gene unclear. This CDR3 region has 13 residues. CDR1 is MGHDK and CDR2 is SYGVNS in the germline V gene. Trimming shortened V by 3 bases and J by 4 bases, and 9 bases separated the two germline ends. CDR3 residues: CASSDSPLETQYF. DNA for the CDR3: TGTGCCAGCAGTGATTCCCCACTAGAGACCCAGTACTTC.

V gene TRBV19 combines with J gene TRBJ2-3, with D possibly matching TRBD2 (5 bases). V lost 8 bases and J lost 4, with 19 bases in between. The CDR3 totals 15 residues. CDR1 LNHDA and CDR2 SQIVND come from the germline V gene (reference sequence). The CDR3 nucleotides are TGTGCCAGTCGCGTGGGTACGGGGAATGCAGATACGCAGTATTTT. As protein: CASRVGTGNADTQYF.

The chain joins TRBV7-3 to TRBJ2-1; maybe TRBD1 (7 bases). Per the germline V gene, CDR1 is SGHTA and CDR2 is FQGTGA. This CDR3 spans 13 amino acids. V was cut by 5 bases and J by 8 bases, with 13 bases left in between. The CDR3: CASSIQGGDEQFF. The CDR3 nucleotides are TGTGCCAGCAGCATCCAGGGGGGCGATGAGCAGTTCTTC.

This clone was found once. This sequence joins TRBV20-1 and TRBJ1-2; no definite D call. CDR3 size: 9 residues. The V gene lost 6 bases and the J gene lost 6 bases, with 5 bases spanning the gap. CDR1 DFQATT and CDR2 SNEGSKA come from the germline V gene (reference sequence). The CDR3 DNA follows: TGCAGTGCCCGGGATGGCTACACCTTC. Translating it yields CSARDGYTF.

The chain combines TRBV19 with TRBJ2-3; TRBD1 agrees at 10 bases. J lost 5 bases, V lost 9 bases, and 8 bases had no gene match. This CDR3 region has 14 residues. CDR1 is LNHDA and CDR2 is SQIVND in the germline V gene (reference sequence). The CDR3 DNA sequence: TGTGCCAGCTCAGACAGGGGGCGTAAAGATACGCAGTATTTT. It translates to CASSDRGRKDTQYF.

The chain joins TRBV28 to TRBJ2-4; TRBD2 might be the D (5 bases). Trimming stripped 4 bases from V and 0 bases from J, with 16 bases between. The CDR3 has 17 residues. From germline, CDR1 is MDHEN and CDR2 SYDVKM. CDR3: CASSSRGYRLAKNIQYF. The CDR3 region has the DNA TGTGCCAGCAGTTCTCGGGGTTACCGTTTAGCCAAAAACATTCAGTACTTC.

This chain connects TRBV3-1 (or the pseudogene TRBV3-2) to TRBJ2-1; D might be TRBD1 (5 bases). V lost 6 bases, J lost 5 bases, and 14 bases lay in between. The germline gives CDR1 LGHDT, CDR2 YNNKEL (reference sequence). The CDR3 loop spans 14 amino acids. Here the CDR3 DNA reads TGTGCCAGCAGTCCGGTATCCAGGGACAATGAGCAGTTCTTC. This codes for CASSPVSRDNEQFF.

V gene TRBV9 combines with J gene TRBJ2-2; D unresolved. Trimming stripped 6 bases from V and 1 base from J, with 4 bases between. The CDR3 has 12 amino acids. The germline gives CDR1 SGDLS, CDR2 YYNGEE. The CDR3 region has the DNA TGTGCCAGCAACAAGAACACCGGGGAGCTGTTTTTT. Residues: CASNKNTGELFF.

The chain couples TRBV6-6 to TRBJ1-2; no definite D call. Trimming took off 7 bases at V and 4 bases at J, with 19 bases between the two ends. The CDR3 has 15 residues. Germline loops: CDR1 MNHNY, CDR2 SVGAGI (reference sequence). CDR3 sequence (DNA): TGTGCCAGCATTTATGACGGGTCCGGCCTCTATGGCTACACCTTC. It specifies CASIYDGSGLYGYTF.

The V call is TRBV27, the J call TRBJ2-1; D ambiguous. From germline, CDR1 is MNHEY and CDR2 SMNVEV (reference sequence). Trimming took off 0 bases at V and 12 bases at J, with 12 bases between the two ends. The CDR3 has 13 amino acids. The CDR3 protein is CASSLSPRVGQFF. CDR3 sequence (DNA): TGTGCCAGCAGTTTATCTCCTAGAGTCGGGCAGTTCTTC.

CDR3 DNA: TGTGCCAGCAGCCCCTGGACTAGCGGAAACAATGAGCAGTTCTTC. It yields the protein CASSPWTSGNNEQFF. The chain has TRBV9 and TRBJ2-1, with 10 bases matching TRBD2. Per the germline V gene, CDR1 is SGDLS and CDR2 is YYNGEE. This CDR3 spans 15 amino acids. The V and J ends lost 4 bases and 5 bases, in that order; junction bases with no gene match: 6.

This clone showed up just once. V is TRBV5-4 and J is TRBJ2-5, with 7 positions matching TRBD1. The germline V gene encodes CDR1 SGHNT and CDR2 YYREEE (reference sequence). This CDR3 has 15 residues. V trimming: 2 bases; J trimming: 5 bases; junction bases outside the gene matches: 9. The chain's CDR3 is CASSLRQGTSETQYF. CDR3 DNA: TGTGCCAGCAGCTTAAGACAGGGAACTTCGGAGACCCAGTACTTC. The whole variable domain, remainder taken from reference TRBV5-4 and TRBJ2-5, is ETGVTQSPTHLIKTRGQQVTLRCSSQSGHNTVSWYQQALGQGPQFIFQYYREEENGRGNFPPRFSGLQFPNYSSELNVNALELDDSALYLCASSLRQGTSETQYFGPGTRLLVL.

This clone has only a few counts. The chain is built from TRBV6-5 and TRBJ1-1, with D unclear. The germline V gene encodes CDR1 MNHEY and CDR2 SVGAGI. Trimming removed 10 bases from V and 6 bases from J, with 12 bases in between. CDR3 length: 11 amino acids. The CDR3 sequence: CATFNFAEAFF. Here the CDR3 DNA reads TGTGCCACCTTTAACTTTGCTGAAGCTTTCTTT.

The CDR3 loop is CASSGGDSGNTIYF. CDR3 nucleotide sequence: TGTGCCAGCAGCGGAGGGGACAGCGGAAACACCATATATTTT. V is TRBV9 and J is TRBJ1-3, with 7 bases fitting TRBD1. Germline V gene sequence: CDR1 SGDLS, CDR2 YYNGEE. This CDR3 has 14 residues. The ends lost 3 bases at V and 4 bases at J; junction bases unmatched: 4.

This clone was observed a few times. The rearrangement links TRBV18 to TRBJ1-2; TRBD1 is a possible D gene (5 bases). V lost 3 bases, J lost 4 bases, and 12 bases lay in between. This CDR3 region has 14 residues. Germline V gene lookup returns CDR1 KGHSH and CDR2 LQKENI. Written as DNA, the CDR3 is TGTGCCAGCTCACCGCCTCTTAGGGGCTATGGCTACACCTTC. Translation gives CASSPPLRGYGYTF. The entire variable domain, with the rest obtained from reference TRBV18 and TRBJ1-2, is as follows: NAGVMQNPRHLVRRRGQEARLRCSPMKGHSHVYWYRQLPEEGLKFMVYLQKENIIDESGMPKERFSAEFPKEGPSILRIQQVVRGDSAAYFCASSPPLRGYGYTFGSGTRLTVV.

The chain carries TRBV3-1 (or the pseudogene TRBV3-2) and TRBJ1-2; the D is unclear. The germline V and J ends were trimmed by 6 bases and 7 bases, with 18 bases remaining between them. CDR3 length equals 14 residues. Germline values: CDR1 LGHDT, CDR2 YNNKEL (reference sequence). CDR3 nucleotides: TGTGCCAGCAGAAGAGCAGGCTCGGAGGGTGGCTACACCTTC. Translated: CASRRAGSEGGYTF.

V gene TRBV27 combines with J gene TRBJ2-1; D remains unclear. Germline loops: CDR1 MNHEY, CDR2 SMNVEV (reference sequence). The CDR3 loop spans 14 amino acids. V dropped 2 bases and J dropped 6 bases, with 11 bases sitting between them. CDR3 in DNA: TGTGCCAGCAGTTTAAAGTTAGTCGGCAATGAGCAGTTCTTC. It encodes CASSLKLVGNEQFF.

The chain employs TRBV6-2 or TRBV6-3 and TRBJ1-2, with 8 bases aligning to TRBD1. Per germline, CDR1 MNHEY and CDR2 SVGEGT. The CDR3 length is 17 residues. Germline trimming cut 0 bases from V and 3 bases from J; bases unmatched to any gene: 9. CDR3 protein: CASSYSISGQDDYGYTF. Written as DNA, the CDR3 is TGTGCCAGCAGTTACTCAATTTCGGGACAGGACGACTATGGCTACACCTTC.

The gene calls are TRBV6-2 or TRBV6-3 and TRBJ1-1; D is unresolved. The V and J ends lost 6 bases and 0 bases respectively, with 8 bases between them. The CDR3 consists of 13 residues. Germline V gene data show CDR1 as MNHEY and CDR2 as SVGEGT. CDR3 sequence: CASSNNMNTEAFF. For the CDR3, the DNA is TGTGCCAGCAGCAATAACATGAACACTGAAGCTTTCTTT.